The 16 T cell receptor beta chains listed next were all sequenced from one sample in a study of T cells in Graves' hyperthyroidism and ophthalmopathy. Amplification targeted TCR beta CDR3 regions from RNA transcripts. Primed by the HTBI set, a first-round RT-PCR was run on the TCR CDR3. TCRdb independently ran MiXCR on the multiplex PCR reads; one entry per CDR3 protein. The repertoire holds about 380,000 distinct CDR3 sequences, with approximately 13% as singletons. Sample: blood. These TCRs come from a man aged 30 to 45 with Graves' hyperthyroidism that later progressed to Graves' ophthalmopathy.

This clonotype showed up just a few times. V and J are TRBV9 and TRBJ2-1, with 10 bases lining up with TRBD2. This CDR3 region has 15 residues. The germline gives CDR1 SGDLS, CDR2 YYNGEE. The V segment lost 7 bases and the J segment 8 bases; nucleotides outside the gene matches: 12. CDR3: CASQPAGTSVDEQFF. In DNA form, the CDR3 reads TGTGCCAGCCAGCCCGCCGGGACTAGCGTCGATGAGCAGTTCTTC.

This clonotype was seen repeatedly, ten times or more. CDR3 residues: CASSRGSGNTIYF. In DNA, the CDR3 is TGTGCCAGCAGTCGGGGGAGCGGAAACACCATATATTTT. The V and J genes are TRBV2 and TRBJ1-3; tentative D call: TRBD1 (5 bases). Germline V gene data show CDR1 as SNHLY and CDR2 as FYNNEI. Trimming removed 5 bases from V and 4 bases from J, with 9 bases in between. There are 13 residues in the CDR3.

In its sample, this clonotype was seen a few times. The chain is built from TRBV6-1 and TRBJ1-4; no definite D call. Germline V CDR1 and CDR2: MNHNS, SASEGT. The CDR3 covers 14 residues. Trimming stripped 1 base from V and 7 bases from J, with 10 bases between. DNA of the CDR3: TGTGCCAGCAGTGAAGAGAAGGCCGGTGAAAAACTGTTTTTT. Protein product: CASSEEKAGEKLFF.

There are many counts of this clonotype. The gene calls are TRBV28 and TRBJ2-3; 15 nucleotides line up with TRBD2. The junction had 5 bases not matched to a gene; V was cut back by 5 bases and J by 5 bases. Germline CDR1 reads MDHEN; CDR2 reads SYDVKM. The CDR3 extends over 16 amino acids. CDR3 region: CASSRTSGGAGDTQYF. CDR3 bases: TGTGCCAGCAGTCGGACTAGCGGGGGGGCTGGAGATACGCAGTATTTT.

Only a few counts were recorded for this clonotype. The chain employs TRBV9 and TRBJ1-4, with D tentatively TRBD1 (5 bases). CDR3 length equals 16 residues. Looked up from germline, CDR1 is SGDLS and CDR2 is YYNGEE. The V end was cut by 0 bases, the J end by 5 bases, with 14 bases between. The CDR3, as DNA: TGTGCCAGCAGCGTAGCCCCGGGACGGCACAATGAAAAACTGTTTTTT. Translating gives CASSVAPGRHNEKLFF.

A note on this clonotype: A much larger clone lies one base from this, so it may be a read error. This rearrangement joins TRBV11-2 to TRBJ2-1; D possibly uses TRBD1 or TRBD2 (5 bases each). Germline V gene sequence: CDR1 SGHAT, CDR2 FQNNGV. The CDR3 totals 15 residues. The CDR3 DNA sequence: TGTACCAGCGCCCTTCTCCGGGACCGCACATTTGAGCAGTTCTTC. Translated: CTSALLRDRTFEQFF. Looking up the rest from reference TRBV11-2 and TRBJ2-1 gives the full variable domain: EAGVAQSPRYKIIEKRQSVAFWCNPISGHATLYWYQQILGQGPKLLIQFQNNGVVDDSQLPKDRFSAERLKGVDSTLKIQPAKLEDSAVYLCTSALLRDRTFEQFFGPGTRLTVL.

The V gene is TRBV10-2, the J gene TRBJ1-4; 11 positions match TRBD1. With 2 bases clipped from V and 6 bases from J, the junction kept 2 bases outside the gene matches. CDR3 length: 15 amino acids. Looked up from germline, CDR1 is WSHSY and CDR2 is SAAADI. The CDR3 reads CASSEGDRGYEKLFF. As DNA, the CDR3 is TGCGCCAGCAGTGAGGGGGACAGGGGGTATGAAAAACTGTTTTTT.

This clonotype was observed a single time. The CDR3 region is CASSQGSGGPDTQYF. CDR3 bases: TGTGCCAGCAGCCAAGGTAGCGGGGGGCCAGATACGCAGTATTTT. The chain recombines TRBV3-1 with TRBJ2-3; 10 bases map to TRBD2. V was clipped by 1 base and J by 4 bases; unmatched bases: 2. The CDR3 has 15 amino acids. The V gene's germline CDR1 is LGHDT and CDR2 YNNKEL (reference sequence).

In this sample, this clonotype turned up a few times. The chain has TRBV20-1 and TRBJ1-1; D gene unclear. CDR1 is DFQATT, CDR2 SNEGSKA, per germline (reference sequence). Trimming took off 0 bases at V and 1 base at J, with 15 bases between the two ends. The CDR3 covers 16 residues. Here the CDR3 DNA reads TGCAGTGCTAGAGACTCCAGGAGAACTTGGAACACTGAAGCTTTCTTT. Amino acids: CSARDSRRTWNTEAFF.

This clonotype was recorded at least ten times. This chain joins TRBV11-3 and TRBJ2-2; D is uncertain. The V end was cut by 5 bases, the J end by 9 bases, with 13 bases between. Germline CDR1 and CDR2: SGHNT and YENEEA. CDR3 length equals 13 residues. The CDR3 loop is CASSPEHRRELFF. The DNA of the CDR3 is TGTGCCAGCAGCCCCGAGCATCGCCGGGAGCTGTTTTTT.

This clonotype was observed a handful of times. Written as DNA, the CDR3 is TGCGCCAGCAGTGACGGTCGGCGGGGACACACAGATACGCAGTATTTT. Translating gives CASSDGRRGHTDTQYF. J is TRBJ2-3 and V is TRBV10-1, with D perhaps TRBD1 or TRBD2 (6 bases each). The CDR3 is 16 residues long. The ends were cut back, 3 bases at V and 2 bases at J, with 15 bases in the middle. Germline CDR1 reads WNHNN; CDR2 reads SYGVQD (reference sequence).

There are many counts of this clonotype. The chain employs TRBV28 and TRBJ2-3; 11 bases line up with TRBD2. The CDR3 has 17 amino acids. J was trimmed by 4 bases and V by 3 bases; bases with no gene match: 9. The germline V gene encodes CDR1 MDHEN and CDR2 SYDVKM. CDR3 in amino acids: CASSLDWSSGGADTQYF. CDR3 DNA: TGTGCCAGCAGTTTGGATTGGAGTAGCGGGGGGGCAGATACGCAGTATTTT.

This clonotype was recorded many times. The chain recombines TRBV6-1 with TRBJ2-7, with a weak D call TRBD1 (6 bases). The CDR3 runs 14 residues. Germline V CDR1 and CDR2: MNHNS, SASEGT. V was clipped by 4 bases and J by 2 bases, with 12 bases between them. CDR3 in amino acids: CASSARDNAYEQYF. CDR3 nucleotides: TGTGCCAGCAGTGCTCGGGACAACGCCTACGAGCAGTACTTC.

The gene calls are TRBV5-6 and TRBJ1-3, with TRBD1 matching 8 bases. Germline CDR1 and CDR2: SGHDT and YYEEEE. The CDR3 is made up of 16 amino acids. V lost 3 bases to trimming and J lost 7 bases; unmatched junction nucleotides: 12. The DNA of the CDR3 is TGTGCCAGCAGCTACGACAGGGGACCCTCCCTGAACACCATATATTTT. Translation gives CASSYDRGPSLNTIYF.

This clonotype appeared many times. The rearrangement links TRBV9 to TRBJ1-5, with a possible D match to TRBD1 (5 bases). The CDR3 is 14 amino acids. Germline loops: CDR1 SGDLS, CDR2 YYNGEE. V was clipped by 4 bases and J by 7 bases, with 15 bases between them. Here the CDR3 reads CASSPDGGGQPQHF. In DNA form, the CDR3 reads TGTGCCAGCAGCCCAGACGGGGGAGGCCAGCCCCAGCATTTT.

This clonotype occurred many times. This chain uses TRBV12-3 or TRBV12-4 with TRBJ1-6; maybe TRBD1 (6 bases). V was shortened by 5 bases and J by 7 bases, with 9 bases between the two germline ends. This CDR3 region has 13 residues. CDR3 DNA sequence: TGTGCCAGCAGTGGACAGTCCAATTCACCCCTCCACTTT. Translation: CASSGQSNSPLHF.